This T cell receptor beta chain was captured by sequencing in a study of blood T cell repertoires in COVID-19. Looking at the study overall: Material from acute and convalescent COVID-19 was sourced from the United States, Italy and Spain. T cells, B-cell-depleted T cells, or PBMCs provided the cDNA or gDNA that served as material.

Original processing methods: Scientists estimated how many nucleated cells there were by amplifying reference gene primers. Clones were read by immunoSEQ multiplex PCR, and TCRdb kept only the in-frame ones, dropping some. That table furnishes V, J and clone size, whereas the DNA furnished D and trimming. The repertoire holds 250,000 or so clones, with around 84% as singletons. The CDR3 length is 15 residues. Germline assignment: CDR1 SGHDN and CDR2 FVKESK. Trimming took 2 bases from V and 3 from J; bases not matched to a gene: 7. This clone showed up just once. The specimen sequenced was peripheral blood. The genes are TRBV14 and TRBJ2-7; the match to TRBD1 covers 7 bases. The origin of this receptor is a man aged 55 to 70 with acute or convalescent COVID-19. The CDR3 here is CASSQPGQTFYEQYF. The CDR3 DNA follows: TGTGCCAGCAGCCAACCGGGACAGACCTTCTACGAGCAGTACTTC.